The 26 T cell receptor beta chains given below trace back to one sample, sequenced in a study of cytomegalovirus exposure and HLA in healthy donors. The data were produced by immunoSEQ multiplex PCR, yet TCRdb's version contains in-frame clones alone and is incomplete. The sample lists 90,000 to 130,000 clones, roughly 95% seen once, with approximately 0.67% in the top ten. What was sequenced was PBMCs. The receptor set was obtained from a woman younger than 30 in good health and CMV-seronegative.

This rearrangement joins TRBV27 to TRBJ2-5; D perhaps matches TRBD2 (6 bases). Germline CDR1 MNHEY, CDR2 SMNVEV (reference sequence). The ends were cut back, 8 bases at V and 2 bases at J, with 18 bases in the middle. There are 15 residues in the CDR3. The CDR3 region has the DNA TGTGCCAGCGCTTTTTCGGCGGGGCTTCAAGAGACCCAGTACTTC. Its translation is CASAFSAGLQETQYF.

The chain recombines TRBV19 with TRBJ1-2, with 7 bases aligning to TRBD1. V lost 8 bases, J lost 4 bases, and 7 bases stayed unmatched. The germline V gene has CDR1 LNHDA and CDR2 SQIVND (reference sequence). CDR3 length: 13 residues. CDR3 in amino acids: CASSTGATYGYTF. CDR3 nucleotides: TGTGCCAGTTCAACAGGGGCCACCTATGGCTACACCTTC.

The CDR3 DNA follows: TGTGCCAGCAGCGTAGGCGGGGGGGGGTTTAATTCACCCCTCCACTTT. As protein: CASSVGGGGFNSPLHF. The rearrangement joins TRBV9 to TRBJ1-6; tentative D call: TRBD1 (5 bases). The CDR3 runs 16 residues. The V end lost 0 bases, the J end lost 6 bases, and 13 bases lay between the germline ends. In germline, CDR1 is SGDLS, CDR2 YYNGEE.

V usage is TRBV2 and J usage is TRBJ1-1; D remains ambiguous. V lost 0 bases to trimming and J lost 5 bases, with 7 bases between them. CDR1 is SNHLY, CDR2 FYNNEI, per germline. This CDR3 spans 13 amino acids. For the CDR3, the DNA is TGTGCCAGCAGTGAAGCTCGGAGGACTGAAGCTTTCTTT. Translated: CASSEARRTEAFF.

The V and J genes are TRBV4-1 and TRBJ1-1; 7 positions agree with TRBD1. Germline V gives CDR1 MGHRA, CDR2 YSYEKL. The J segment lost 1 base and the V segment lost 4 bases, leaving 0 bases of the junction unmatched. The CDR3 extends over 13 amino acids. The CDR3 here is CASSRQGNTEAFF. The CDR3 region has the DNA TGCGCCAGCAGCCGACAGGGGAACACTGAAGCTTTCTTT.

CDR3 region: CASSPGIGGGTDTQYF. The CDR3 region has the DNA TGTGCCAGCAGCCCAGGGATCGGGGGGGGCACAGATACGCAGTATTTT. The J gene is TRBJ2-3, the V gene TRBV11-3; 8 positions match TRBD2. The CDR3 consists of 16 residues. With 5 bases clipped from V and 1 base from J, the junction kept 8 bases outside the gene matches. In germline, CDR1 is SGHNT, CDR2 YENEEA.

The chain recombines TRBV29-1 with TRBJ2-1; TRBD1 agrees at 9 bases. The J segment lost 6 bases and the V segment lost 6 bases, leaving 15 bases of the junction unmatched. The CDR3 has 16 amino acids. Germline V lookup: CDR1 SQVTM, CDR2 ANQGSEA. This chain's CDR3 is CSVGMLPGQGGNEQFF. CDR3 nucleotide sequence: TGCAGCGTCGGGATGTTACCGGGACAGGGTGGCAATGAGCAGTTCTTC.

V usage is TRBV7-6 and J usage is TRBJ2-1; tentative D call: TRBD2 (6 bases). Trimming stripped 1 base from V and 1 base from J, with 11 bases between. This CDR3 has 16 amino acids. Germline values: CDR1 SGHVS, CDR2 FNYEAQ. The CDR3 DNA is TGTGCCAGCAGCTTAGGGGCGGACTATTCCTACAATGAGCAGTTCTTC. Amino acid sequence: CASSLGADYSYNEQFF.

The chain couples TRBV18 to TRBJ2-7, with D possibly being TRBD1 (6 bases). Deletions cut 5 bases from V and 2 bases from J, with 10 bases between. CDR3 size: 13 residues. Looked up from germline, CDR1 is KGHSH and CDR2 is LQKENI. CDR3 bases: TGTGCCAGCTCAACTACAGGGACCTACGAGCAGTACTTC. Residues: CASSTTGTYEQYF.

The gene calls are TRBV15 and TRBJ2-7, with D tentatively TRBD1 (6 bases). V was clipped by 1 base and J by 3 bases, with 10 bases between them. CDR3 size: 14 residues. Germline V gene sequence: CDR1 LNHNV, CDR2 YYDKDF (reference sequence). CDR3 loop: CATSRGTEIYEQYF. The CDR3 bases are TGTGCCACCAGCAGAGGGACAGAGATCTACGAGCAGTACTTC.

The CDR3 region has the DNA TGTGCCAGCAGCTTGAGTAGGGGGCGCACAGATACGCAGTATTTT. This sequence encodes CASSLSRGRTDTQYF. V and J are TRBV5-6 and TRBJ2-3, with 7 nucleotides matching TRBD1. The length of the CDR3 is 15 residues. The ends lost 1 base at V and 1 base at J; junction bases unmatched: 3. The germline V gene has CDR1 SGHDT and CDR2 YYEEEE.

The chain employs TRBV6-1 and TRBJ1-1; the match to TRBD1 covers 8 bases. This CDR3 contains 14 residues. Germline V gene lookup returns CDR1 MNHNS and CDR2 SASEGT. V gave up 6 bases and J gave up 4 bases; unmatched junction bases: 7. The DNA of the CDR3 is TGTGCCAGCAGCCCACAGGGGGTGGGCACTGAAGCTTTCTTT. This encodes CASSPQGVGTEAFF.

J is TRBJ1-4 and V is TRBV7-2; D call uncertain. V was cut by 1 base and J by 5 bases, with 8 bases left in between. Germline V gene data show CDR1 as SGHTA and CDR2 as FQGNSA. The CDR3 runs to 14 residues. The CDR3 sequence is CASSLGLGNEKLFF. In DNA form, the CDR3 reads TGTGCCAGCAGCTTAGGGCTTGGCAATGAAAAACTGTTTTTT.

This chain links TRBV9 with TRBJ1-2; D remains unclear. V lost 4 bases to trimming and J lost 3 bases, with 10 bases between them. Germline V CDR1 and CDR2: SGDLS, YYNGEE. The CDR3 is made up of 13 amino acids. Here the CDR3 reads CASSSRDYYGYTF. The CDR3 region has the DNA TGTGCCAGCAGCTCCCGGGATTACTATGGCTACACCTTC.

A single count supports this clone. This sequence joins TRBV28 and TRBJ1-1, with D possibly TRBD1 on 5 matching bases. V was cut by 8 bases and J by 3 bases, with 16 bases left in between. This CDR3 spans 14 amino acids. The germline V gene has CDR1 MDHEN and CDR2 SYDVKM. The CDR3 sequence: CASGRGRFDTEAFF. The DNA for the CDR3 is TGTGCCAGCGGGAGGGGTCGATTCGACACTGAAGCTTTCTTT.

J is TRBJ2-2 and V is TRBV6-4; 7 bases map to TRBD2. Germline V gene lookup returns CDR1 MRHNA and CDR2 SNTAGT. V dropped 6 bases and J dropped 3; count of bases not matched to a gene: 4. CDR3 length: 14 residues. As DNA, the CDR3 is TGTGCCAGCAGGAGACTAGCTGACACCGGGGAGCTGTTTTTT. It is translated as CASRRLADTGELFF.

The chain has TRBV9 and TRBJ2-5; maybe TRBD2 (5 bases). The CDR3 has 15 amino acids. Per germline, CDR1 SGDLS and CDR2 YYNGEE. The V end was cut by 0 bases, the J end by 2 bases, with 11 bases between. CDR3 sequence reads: CASSVDTRGQETQYF. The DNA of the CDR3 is TGTGCCAGCAGCGTAGATACTCGGGGACAAGAGACCCAGTACTTC.

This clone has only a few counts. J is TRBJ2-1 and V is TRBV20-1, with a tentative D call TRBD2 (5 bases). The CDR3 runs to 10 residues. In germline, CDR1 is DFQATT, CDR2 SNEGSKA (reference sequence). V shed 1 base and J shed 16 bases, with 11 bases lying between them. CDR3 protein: CSARGGSGFF. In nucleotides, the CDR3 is TGCAGTGCTAGAGGAGGCAGCGGATTCTTC.

This CDR3 is CASSIIGAQMETQYF. The CDR3 DNA reads TGTGCCAGTAGTATTATAGGGGCTCAAATGGAGACCCAGTACTTC. J is TRBJ2-5 and V is TRBV19; weak D call: TRBD1 (5 bases). The CDR3 has 15 residues. Per germline, CDR1 LNHDA and CDR2 SQIVND (reference sequence). Trimming took off 3 bases at V and 5 bases at J, with 16 bases between the two ends.

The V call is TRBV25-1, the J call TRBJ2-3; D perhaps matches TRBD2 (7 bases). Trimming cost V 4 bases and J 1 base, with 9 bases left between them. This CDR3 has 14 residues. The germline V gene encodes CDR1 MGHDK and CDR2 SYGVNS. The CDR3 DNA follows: TGTGCCAGCAGTGGGGGGGGGCGCACAGATACGCAGTATTTT. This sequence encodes CASSGGGRTDTQYF.

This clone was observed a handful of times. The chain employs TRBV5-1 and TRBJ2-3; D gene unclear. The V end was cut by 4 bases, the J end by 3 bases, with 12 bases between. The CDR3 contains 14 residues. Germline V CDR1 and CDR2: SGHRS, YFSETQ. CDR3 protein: CASSQLSVTDTQYF. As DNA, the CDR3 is TGCGCCAGCAGCCAGCTCAGCGTTACAGATACGCAGTATTTT.

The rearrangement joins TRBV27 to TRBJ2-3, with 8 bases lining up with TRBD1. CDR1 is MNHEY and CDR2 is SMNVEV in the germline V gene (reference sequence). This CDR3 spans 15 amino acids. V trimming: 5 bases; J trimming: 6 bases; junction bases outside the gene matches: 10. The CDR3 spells CASSPQGAYIDTQYF. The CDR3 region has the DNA TGTGCCAGCAGTCCCCAGGGGGCTTACATTGATACGCAGTATTTT.

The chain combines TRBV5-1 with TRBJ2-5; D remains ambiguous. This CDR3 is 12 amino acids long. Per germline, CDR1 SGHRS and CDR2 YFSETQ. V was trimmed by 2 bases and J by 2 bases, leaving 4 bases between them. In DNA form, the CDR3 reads TGCGCCAGCAGCTTCTATCAAGAGACCCAGTACTTC. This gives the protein CASSFYQETQYF. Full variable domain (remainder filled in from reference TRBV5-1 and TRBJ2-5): KAGVTQTPRYLIKTRGQQVTLSCSPISGHRSVSWYQQTPGQGLQFLFEYFSETQRNKGNFPGRFSGRQFSNSRSEMNVSTLELGDSALYLCASSFYQETQYFGPGTRLLVL.

The CDR3 sequence is CASSGVAGGETQYF. CDR3 in DNA: TGTGCCAGCAGTGGAGTAGCGGGGGGCGAGACCCAGTACTTC. V and J are TRBV27 and TRBJ2-5; 10 nucleotides line up with TRBD2. From germline, CDR1 is MNHEY and CDR2 SMNVEV (reference sequence). The CDR3 totals 14 residues. The V segment lost 5 bases and the J segment 5 bases; nucleotides outside the gene matches: 5.

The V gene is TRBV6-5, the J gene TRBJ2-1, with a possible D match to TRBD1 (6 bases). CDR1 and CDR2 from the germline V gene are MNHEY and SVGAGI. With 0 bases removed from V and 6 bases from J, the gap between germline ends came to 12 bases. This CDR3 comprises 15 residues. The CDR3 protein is CASSYSATGPNEQFF. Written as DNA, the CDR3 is TGTGCCAGCAGTTACTCGGCGACAGGTCCCAATGAGCAGTTCTTC.

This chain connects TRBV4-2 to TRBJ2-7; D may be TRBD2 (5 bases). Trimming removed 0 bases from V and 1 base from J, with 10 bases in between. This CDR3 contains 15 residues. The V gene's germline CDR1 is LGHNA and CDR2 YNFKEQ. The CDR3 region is CASSQEAVDSYEQYF. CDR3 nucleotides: TGTGCCAGCAGCCAAGAAGCGGTCGATTCCTACGAGCAGTACTTC.